This paragraph reports one T cell receptor beta chain. The antigen remains unidentified. This record belongs to a study of shared clonotypes between healthy human individuals. About the research overall: Samples came from two female and a few male donors aged 18 to 49.

Study results and caveats: The rarefaction results pointed to incomplete sorted-subset sequencing despite large depth.

CD45RO negativity and positive selection for CCR7 defined naive CD8 cells, a population that excluded terminally differentiated effector memory CD45RA+ cells. Losses at the gene ends were 5 bases for V and 2 bases for J; bases not matched to a gene: 8. Germline V lookup: CDR1 LNHDA, CDR2 SQIVND (reference sequence). This CDR3 is built from 15 residues. Using immunoSEQ multiplex PCR, the repertoire was profiled, and TCRdb retains in-frame clones only, with some absent. The sample consists of 2 million or so clones, about 95% of them appearing once. The receptor was isolated from a man younger than 35 in good health. The specimen was naive CD8+ T cells sorted from blood. This chain uses TRBV19 with TRBJ1-1, with 7 nucleotides matching TRBD1. The CDR3 region has the DNA TGTGCCAGTAGTTCACAGGGGAACCTCAACACTGAAGCTTTCTTT. This gives the protein CASSSQGNLNTEAFF.